The 29 T cell receptor beta chains below all came from one sample that was sequenced in a study of blood T cells in healthy people across ages. Primers used in a second PCR of roughly 7 to 11 cycles were a sample-barcoded 5' primer and a J-beta primer mix. MiXCR, applied by TCRdb to the 5' RACE reads, yields one record per CDR3 protein. The profile shows 600,000 or so distinct CDR3 sequences, 20% to 25% of them singletons. Sample: blood. These TCRs come from a man aged 65 to 85 in good health.

V is TRBV15 and J is TRBJ2-1; D gene uncertain. CDR1 is LNHNV and CDR2 is YYDKDF in the germline V gene (reference sequence). V was pared by 0 bases and J by 9 bases, with 9 bases between. The CDR3 has 13 amino acids. The CDR3 is CATSRESFSEQFF. The DNA of the CDR3 is TGTGCCACCAGCAGAGAATCCTTCTCTGAGCAGTTCTTC.

The gene calls are TRBV7-9 and TRBJ2-7; perhaps TRBD2 as D (5 bases). Trimming shortened V by 7 bases and J by 2 bases, and 12 bases separated the two germline ends. The CDR3 length is 13 residues. Germline values: CDR1 SEHNR, CDR2 FQNEAQ (reference sequence). CDR3 in DNA: TGTGCCAGCACGTACGGGGAAACCTACGAGCAGTACTTC. Protein sequence: CASTYGETYEQYF.

This clonotype was observed a few times. The chain combines TRBV5-1 with TRBJ1-2; 9 positions agree with TRBD1. CDR1 is SGHRS, CDR2 YFSETQ, per germline. The CDR3 loop spans 16 amino acids. Unmatched junction bases numbered 10, after V lost 0 bases and J lost 7 bases. The CDR3 bases are TGCGCCAGCAGCTTGGCCCAGGTGGGACAGGGCTCTGGCTACACCTTC. It is translated as CASSLAQVGQGSGYTF. The variable domain in full, completed from reference TRBV5-1 and TRBJ1-2, reads KAGVTQTPRYLIKTRGQQVTLSCSPISGHRSVSWYQQTPGQGLQFLFEYFSETQRNKGNFPGRFSGRQFSNSRSEMNVSTLELGDSALYLCASSLAQVGQGSGYTFGSGTRLTVV.

This clonotype was seen repeatedly, ten times or more. The rearrangement links TRBV27 to TRBJ1-6; 8 bases agree with TRBD1. Germline CDR1 and CDR2: MNHEY and SMNVEV (reference sequence). After removal of 3 bases from V and 7 bases from J, the junction contained 8 bases not matched to a gene. This CDR3 has 16 residues. CDR3 sequence reads: CASSFGTGVGNSPLHF. The DNA of the CDR3 is TGTGCCAGCAGTTTTGGGACAGGAGTTGGCAATTCACCCCTCCACTTT.

This clonotype was seen only a few times. The J gene is TRBJ2-1, the V gene TRBV29-1; D gene unclear. The end of the DNA fits TRBJ2-7 better, so the J call may be wrong. The germline CDR1 and CDR2 sequences are SQVTM and ANQGSEA. The length of the CDR3 is 13 residues. The CDR3 region has the DNA TGCAGCGTTGAAGTGGACCCGGGTTTCGAGCAGTACTTC. Translating gives CSVEVDPGFEQYF.

V is TRBV25-1 and J is TRBJ2-5; TRBD2 might be the D (6 bases). CDR1 and CDR2 from the germline V gene are MGHDK and SYGVNS. The CDR3 sequence is 15 residues long. The V and J ends lost 6 bases and 5 bases respectively, with 19 bases between them. CDR3 sequence: CASRESGGPGETQYF. The CDR3, as DNA: TGTGCCAGCAGGGAGTCAGGAGGGCCGGGTGAGACCCAGTACTTC.

The J gene is TRBJ2-3, the V gene TRBV7-2; TRBD2 agrees at 8 bases. The germline V gene has CDR1 SGHTA and CDR2 FQGNSA. V was pared by 4 bases and J by 3 bases, with 9 bases of the junction left unmatched. The CDR3 has 16 amino acids. CDR3 residues: CASSSLAGWGTDTQYF. The DNA of the CDR3 is TGTGCCAGCAGCTCCTTAGCGGGATGGGGAACAGATACGCAGTATTTT.

This chain connects TRBV9 to TRBJ2-3; 9 bases map to TRBD2. The CDR3 extends over 16 amino acids. Germline loops: CDR1 SGDLS, CDR2 YYNGEE. Losses at the gene ends were 5 bases for V and 3 bases for J; bases not matched to a gene: 10. The DNA for the CDR3 is TGTGCCAGCAGACCCACTAGCGGGTGGGGGACAGATACGCAGTATTTT. Residues: CASRPTSGWGTDTQYF.

This clonotype was recorded a few times. At one of its ends the junction is not consistent with the germline gene, which may arise from a read error. The V gene is TRBV15, the J gene TRBJ2-3; D is possibly TRBD2 (7 bases). The CDR3 runs to 17 residues. The V gene's germline CDR1 is LNHNV and CDR2 YYDKDF (reference sequence). CDR3 DNA: TGTGCCGCCAGCAGGGGTTATAGCGGGTCTGACACAGATACGCAGTATTTT. Residues: CAASRGYSGSDTDTQYF.

This clonotype was counted only a few times. CDR3 protein: CASSLTPGRSYEQYF. The CDR3 region has the DNA TGTGCCAGCAGCCTAACACCGGGGAGGTCCTACGAGCAGTACTTC. The rearrangement joins TRBV6-6 to TRBJ2-7, with a possible D match to TRBD2 (6 bases). This CDR3 region has 15 residues. Germline lookup yields CDR1 MNHNY and CDR2 SVGAGI (reference sequence). Trimming stripped 6 bases from V and 1 base from J, with 16 bases between.

The chain recombines TRBV24-1 with TRBJ2-1; D gene uncertain. Trimming shortened V by 7 bases and J by 10 bases, and 19 bases separated the two germline ends. CDR1 and CDR2 from the germline V gene are KGHDR and SFDVKD. The CDR3 is 14 residues long. The CDR3 nucleotides read TGTGCCACCAGCACCCGCGTTTCCGCAGGAGAGCAGTTCTTC. The encoded protein is CATSTRVSAGEQFF.

This clonotype showed up just a few times. This rearrangement joins TRBV4-3 to TRBJ2-5; TRBD1 aligns across 7 bases. Trimming removed 1 base from V and 1 base from J; junction bases left unmatched: 3. The CDR3 totals 15 residues. Germline CDR1 LGHNA, CDR2 YSLEER. The CDR3 here is CASSQGTGSQETQYF. Written as DNA, the CDR3 is TGCGCCAGCAGCCAAGGGACAGGAAGCCAAGAGACCCAGTACTTC.

The chain links TRBV19 to TRBJ2-2; no reliable D call. This CDR3 region has 14 residues. Germline V gene data show CDR1 as LNHDA and CDR2 as SQIVND (reference sequence). The germline V and J ends were trimmed by 1 base and 7 bases, with 10 bases remaining between them. This CDR3 reads CASSIVLDGGELFF. The CDR3, as DNA: TGTGCCAGTAGTATAGTTCTGGACGGCGGGGAGCTGTTTTTT.

The chain recombines TRBV4-1 with TRBJ1-5; unclear D gene. The germline V gene has CDR1 MGHRA and CDR2 YSYEKL. CDR3 length: 16 residues. The V end was cut by 4 bases, the J end by 1 base, with 14 bases between. DNA for the CDR3: TGCGCCAGCAGCCCAGACGGTTCGGGAAGCAATCAGCCCCAGCATTTT. This gives the protein CASSPDGSGSNQPQHF.

J is TRBJ2-7 and V is TRBV4-3; TRBD1 agrees at 8 bases. The CDR3 runs 16 residues. CDR1 is LGHNA, CDR2 YSLEER, per germline. V dropped 0 bases and J dropped 0; count of bases not matched to a gene: 4. The CDR3 region is CASSQDLDRGSYEQYF. For the CDR3, the DNA is TGCGCCAGCAGCCAAGATCTAGACAGGGGCTCCTACGAGCAGTACTTC.

This clonotype was detected a few times. The CDR3 DNA sequence: TGCGCCAGCAGCTCCGGGGAGGCATTCACAGATACGCAGTATTTT. Its protein is CASSSGEAFTDTQYF. The V and J genes are TRBV5-1 and TRBJ2-3, with D possibly being TRBD2 (6 bases). Germline CDR1 and CDR2: SGHRS and YFSETQ. Trimming removed 3 bases from V and 2 bases from J, with 13 bases in between. The CDR3 runs 15 residues.

The chain is built from TRBV5-1 and TRBJ2-1; 7 bases line up with TRBD2. The CDR3 covers 16 residues. V trimming: 0 bases; J trimming: 8 bases; junction bases outside the gene matches: 11. Germline loops: CDR1 SGHRS, CDR2 YFSETQ. DNA for the CDR3: TGCGCCAGCAGCTTGGCAGCGGGATTCGAGGACGATGAGCAGTTCTTC. This sequence encodes CASSLAAGFEDDEQFF.

The V and J genes are TRBV2 and TRBJ1-4; unclear D gene. CDR1 is SNHLY and CDR2 is FYNNEI in the germline V gene. This CDR3 has 12 residues. The germline V and J ends were trimmed by 7 bases and 6 bases, with 9 bases remaining between them. The CDR3 bases are TGTGCCAGCAATGGTGGTTATGAAAAACTGTTTTTT. This sequence encodes CASNGGYEKLFF.

In this sample, this clonotype turned up a few times. The gene calls are TRBV30 and TRBJ2-1, with 10 bases lining up with TRBD2. The ends lost 6 bases at V and 8 bases at J; junction bases unmatched: 13. This CDR3 is 15 amino acids long. Germline V lookup: CDR1 GTSNPN, CDR2 SVGIG (reference sequence). The CDR3 protein is CACPRLASGRHEQFF. The CDR3 DNA sequence: TGTGCCTGTCCCCGTCTCGCTAGCGGGAGACATGAGCAGTTCTTC.

This clonotype was observed a few times. V gene TRBV11-2 combines with J gene TRBJ2-5; perhaps TRBD1 as D (6 bases). CDR1 SGHAT and CDR2 FQNNGV come from the germline V gene. Trimming left V 3 bases short and J 1 base short, with 12 bases between. This CDR3 region has 15 residues. Written as DNA, the CDR3 is TGTGCCAGCAGCTTGGGGACAAAGACCCAAGAGACCCAGTACTTC. Residues: CASSLGTKTQETQYF.

In this sample, this clonotype turned up a few times. V is TRBV5-1 and J is TRBJ2-5; D gene ambiguous. The better agreement between TRBJ2-1 and the DNA end casts doubt on the J call. The length of the CDR3 is 16 residues. The germline gives CDR1 SGHRS, CDR2 YFSETQ. CDR3 sequence (DNA): TGCGCCAGCAGCTTGGGATCGACCGGTGGGATCAATGAGCAGTTCTTC. It is translated as CASSLGSTGGINEQFF.

This clonotype was seen more than once but under ten times. The chain links TRBV14 to TRBJ2-1; D not certain. The end of the DNA fits TRBJ2-7 better, so the J call may be wrong. The CDR3 loop spans 13 amino acids. Germline loops: CDR1 SGHDN, CDR2 FVKESK. The chain's CDR3 is CASSHRGTYEQYF. CDR3 bases: TGTGCCAGCAGCCACCGCGGCACCTACGAGCAGTACTTC.

This chain connects TRBV10-3 to TRBJ2-5; 7 nucleotides match TRBD2. The better agreement between TRBJ2-1 and the DNA end casts doubt on the J call. The CDR3 contains 15 residues. Germline loops: CDR1 ENHRY, CDR2 SYGVKD. This chain's CDR3 is CAISALADTYNEQFF. The DNA for the CDR3 is TGTGCCATCAGTGCCCTAGCGGATACCTACAATGAGCAGTTCTTC.

A few counts support this clonotype. The rearrangement links TRBV3-1 to TRBJ2-4; maybe TRBD2 (5 bases). This CDR3 comprises 15 residues. Germline lookup yields CDR1 LGHDT and CDR2 YNNKEL (reference sequence). The V end lost 4 bases, the J end lost 3 bases, and 13 bases lay between the germline ends. CDR3 protein: CASSPARTGKNIQYF. The CDR3 nucleotides are TGTGCCAGCAGCCCAGCAAGGACTGGCAAAAACATTCAGTACTTC.

The V gene is TRBV2, the J gene TRBJ2-1; 9 bases agree with TRBD2. Germline assignment: CDR1 SNHLY and CDR2 FYNNEI. There are 13 residues in the CDR3. V trimming: 6 bases; J trimming: 14 bases; junction bases outside the gene matches: 11. CDR3: CASSGQLAGREFF. The DNA of the CDR3 is TGTGCCAGCAGCGGCCAGCTAGCGGGGAGGGAGTTCTTC. Combining the CDR3 with reference TRBV2 and TRBJ2-1 gives the whole variable domain EPEVTQTPSHQVTQMGQEVILRCVPISNHLYFYWYRQILGQKVEFLVSFYNNEISEKSEIFDDQFSVERPDGSNFTLKIRSTKLEDSAMYFCASSGQLAGREFFGPGTRLTVL.

The chain is built from TRBV15 and TRBJ2-5, with D uncertain. CDR3 length equals 14 residues. CDR1 and CDR2 from the germline V gene are LNHNV and YYDKDF (reference sequence). The V and J ends lost 1 base and 4 bases respectively, with 10 bases between them. CDR3 protein: CATSRGESLETQYF. The CDR3 region has the DNA TGTGCCACCAGCAGAGGCGAGAGTTTAGAGACCCAGTACTTC.

The chain uses TRBV6-5 and TRBJ2-5; D tentatively reads TRBD1 or TRBD2 (5 bases each). The length of the CDR3 is 14 residues. With 3 bases removed from V and 7 bases from J, the gap between germline ends came to 15 bases. Germline V CDR1 and CDR2: MNHEY, SVGAGI. Written as DNA, the CDR3 is TGTGCCAGCAGTTATGACCGGGGCCGAGGGACCCAGTACTTC. Amino acid sequence: CASSYDRGRGTQYF.

This clonotype appeared a few times. This chain connects TRBV10-1 to TRBJ2-1, with D possibly matching TRBD2 (5 bases). CDR1 is WNHNN, CDR2 SYGVQD, per germline (reference sequence). The V end was cut by 0 bases, the J end by 10 bases, with 13 bases between. The CDR3 has 14 amino acids. DNA for the CDR3: TGCGCCAGCAGTGAGTCCCTAGCTGGCACCGAGCAGTTCTTC. Amino acids: CASSESLAGTEQFF.

V is TRBV5-1 and J is TRBJ2-1, with D uncertain. Trimming removed 4 bases from V and 5 bases from J, with 25 bases in between. The CDR3 spans 18 residues. The germline V gene encodes CDR1 SGHRS and CDR2 YFSETQ. For the CDR3, the DNA is TGCGCCAGCAGCCCGCTCCCAGTTAACCGGCGCCTTGACAATGAGCAGTTCTTC. Its translation: CASSPLPVNRRLDNEQFF.